This TCR beta chain was documented in a study of vaccination and CD4 T cells after COVID-19. This clonotype was counted between two and nine times. What it binds is not known. Cultured CD4+ T cell DNA underwent sequencing with the Oncomine TCR Beta short-read assay. Each CDR3 protein is one row after TCRdb ran MiXCR on the PCR reads. This table has about 15,000 distinct CDR3 sequences, 48% appearing once. Sample treatment: roughly 11-day PBMC culture with coronavirus spike peptide pools or control peptides (ViraFEST assay). Germline-derived CDR1 and CDR2 are MNHEY and SMNVEV (reference sequence). CDR3 length equals 19 residues. Between the trimmed V and J ends, which lost 2 bases and 0 bases, there was a span of 17 bases.

Sequencing was carried out using CD4+ T cells from blood, cultured in vitro. This chain uses TRBV27 with TRBJ1-6, with D possibly TRBD1 on 6 matching bases. The source is a human donor who had recovered from COVID-19. CDR3 sequence: CASSLRGSGLSSYNSPLHF. Here the CDR3 DNA reads TGTGCCAGCAGTTTAAGGGGGAGCGGGCTGAGCTCCTATAATTCACCCCTCCACTTT.